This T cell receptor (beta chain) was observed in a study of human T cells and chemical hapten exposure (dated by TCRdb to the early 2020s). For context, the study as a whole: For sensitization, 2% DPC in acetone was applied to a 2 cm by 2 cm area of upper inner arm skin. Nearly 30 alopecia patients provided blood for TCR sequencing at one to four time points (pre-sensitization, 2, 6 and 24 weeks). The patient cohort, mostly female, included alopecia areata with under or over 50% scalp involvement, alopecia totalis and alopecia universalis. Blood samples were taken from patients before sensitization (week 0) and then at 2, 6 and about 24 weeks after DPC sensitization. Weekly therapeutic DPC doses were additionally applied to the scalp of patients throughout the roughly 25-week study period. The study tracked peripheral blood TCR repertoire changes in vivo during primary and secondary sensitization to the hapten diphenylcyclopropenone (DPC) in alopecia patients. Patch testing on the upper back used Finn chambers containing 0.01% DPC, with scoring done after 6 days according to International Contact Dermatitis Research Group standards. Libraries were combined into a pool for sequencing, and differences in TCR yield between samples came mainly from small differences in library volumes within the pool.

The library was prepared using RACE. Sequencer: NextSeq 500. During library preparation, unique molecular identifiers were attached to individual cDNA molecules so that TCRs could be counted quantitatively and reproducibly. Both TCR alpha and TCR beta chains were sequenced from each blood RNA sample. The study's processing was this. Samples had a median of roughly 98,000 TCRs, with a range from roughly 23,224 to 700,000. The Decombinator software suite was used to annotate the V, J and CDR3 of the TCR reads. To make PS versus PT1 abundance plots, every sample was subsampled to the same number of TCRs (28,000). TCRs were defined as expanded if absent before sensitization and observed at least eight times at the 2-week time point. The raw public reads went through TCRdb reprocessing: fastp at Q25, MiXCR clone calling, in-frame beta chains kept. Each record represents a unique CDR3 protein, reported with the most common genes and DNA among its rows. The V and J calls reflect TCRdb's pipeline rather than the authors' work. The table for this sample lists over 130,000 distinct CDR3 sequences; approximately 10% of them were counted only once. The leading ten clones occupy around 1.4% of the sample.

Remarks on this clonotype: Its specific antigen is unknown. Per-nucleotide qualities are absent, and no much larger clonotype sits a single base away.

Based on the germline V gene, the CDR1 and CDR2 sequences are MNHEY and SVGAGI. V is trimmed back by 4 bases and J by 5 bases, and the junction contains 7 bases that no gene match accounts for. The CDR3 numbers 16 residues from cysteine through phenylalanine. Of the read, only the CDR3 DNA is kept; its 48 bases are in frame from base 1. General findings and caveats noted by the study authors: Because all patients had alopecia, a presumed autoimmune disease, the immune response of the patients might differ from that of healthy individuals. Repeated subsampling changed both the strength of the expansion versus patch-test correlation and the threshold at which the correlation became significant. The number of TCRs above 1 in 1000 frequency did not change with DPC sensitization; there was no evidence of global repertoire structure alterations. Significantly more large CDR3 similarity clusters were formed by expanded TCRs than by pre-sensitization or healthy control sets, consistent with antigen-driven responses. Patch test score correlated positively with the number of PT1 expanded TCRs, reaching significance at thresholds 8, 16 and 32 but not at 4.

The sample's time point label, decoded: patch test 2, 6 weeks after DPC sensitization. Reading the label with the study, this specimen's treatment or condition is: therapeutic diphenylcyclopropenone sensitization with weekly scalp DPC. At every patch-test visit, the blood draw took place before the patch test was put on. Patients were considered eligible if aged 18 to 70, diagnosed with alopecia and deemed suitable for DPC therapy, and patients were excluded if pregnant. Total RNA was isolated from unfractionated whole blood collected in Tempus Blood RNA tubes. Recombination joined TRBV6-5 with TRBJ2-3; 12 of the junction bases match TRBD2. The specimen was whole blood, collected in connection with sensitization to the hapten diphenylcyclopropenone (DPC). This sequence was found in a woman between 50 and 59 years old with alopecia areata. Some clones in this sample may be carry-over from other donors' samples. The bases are TGTGCCAGCAGTTCTAGCGGGAGGGCCTCCGGAGATACGCAGTATTTT. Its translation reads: CASSSSGRASGDTQYF.